Listed below are T cell receptor beta chains from one sample, sequenced in a study of cytomegalovirus exposure and HLA in healthy donors. TCRdb keeps only in-frame clones here, not all; method: immunoSEQ multiplex PCR. The sample lists tens of thousands of clones; roughly 83% were seen once. Sequencing was done on a sample of PBMCs. The receptors were sampled from a woman under 30 in good health and CMV-seropositive. CDR3s include the opening cysteine and the closing phenylalanine or tryptophan. D genes are given only for firm matches. A clone size is listed for some rows: how often the clone was seen (once, few, many), or a class if it is expanded.

TRBV28	.	TRBJ1-1	.	CASSRTQTEAFF	TGTGCCAGCAGTCGAACCCAGACTGAAGCTTTCTTT
TRBV11-2	.	TRBJ2-7	.	CASSLAYREQYF	TGTGCCAGCAGCTTAGCCTACCGGGAGCAGTACTTC
TRBV12-5	.	TRBJ2-1	.	CALCRWSSYNEQFF	TGTGCCCTGTGCCGTTGGAGCTCCTACAATGAGCAGTTCTTC
TRBV5-1	.	TRBJ1-2	.	CASSFRTGNYGYTF	TGCGCCAGCAGCTTTAGGACGGGGAACTATGGCTACACCTTC
TRBV6-5	.	TRBJ2-7	.	CASRVPGQSYEQYF	TGTGCCAGCAGGGTCCCCGGACAGTCCTACGAGCAGTACTTC
TRBV9	TRBD1	TRBJ2-3	.	CASSVGGGADTQYF	TGTGCCAGCAGCGTAGGAGGGGGCGCAGATACGCAGTATTTT
TRBV9	TRBD2	TRBJ2-7	.	CASSVGTSGGLYEQYF	TGTGCCAGCAGCGTAGGCACTAGCGGGGGTCTCTACGAGCAGTACTTC
TRBV13	TRBD1	TRBJ2-7	.	CASSRPGQTSYEQYF	TGTGCCAGCAGTCGACCGGGACAGACATCCTACGAGCAGTACTTC
TRBV5-6	.	TRBJ2-7	.	CASSLDEAYEQYF	TGTGCCAGCAGCTTGGACGAGGCCTACGAGCAGTACTTC
TRBV6-5	.	TRBJ2-3	.	CASRKGTSGTDTQYF	TGTGCCAGCAGAAAAGGGACTTCAGGCACAGATACGCAGTATTTT
TRBV2	TRBD1	TRBJ1-2	.	CASFSGTGDVGYTF	TGTGCCAGCTTCTCCGGGACAGGGGATGTAGGCTACACCTTC
TRBV4-3	.	TRBJ2-3	.	CASSQAREGADTQYF	TGCGCCAGCAGCCAAGCCAGGGAAGGGGCAGATACGCAGTATTTT
TRBV4-2	TRBD1	TRBJ1-4	.	CASSQPPRDRVEKLFF	TGTGCCAGCAGCCAACCACCTCGGGACAGGGTCGAAAAACTGTTTTTT
TRBV6-4	TRBD1	TRBJ2-5	.	CASSERTGGLETQYF	TGTGCCAGCAGTGAGAGGACAGGGGGCCTAGAGACCCAGTACTTC
TRBV19	.	TRBJ2-7	.	CASSMRGISPYEQYF	TGTGCCAGTAGTATGCGGGGTATTTCCCCCTACGAGCAGTACTTC
TRBV7-9	.	TRBJ1-2	.	CASSLATFSHYGYTF	TGTGCCAGCAGCTTAGCGACATTTAGTCACTATGGCTACACCTTC
TRBV5-1	TRBD1	TRBJ2-1	.	CASSGTGVLNEQFF	TGCGCCAGCAGCGGGACAGGGGTTCTCAATGAGCAGTTCTTC
TRBV28	TRBD1	TRBJ1-1	.	CASSQGQGLATEAFF	TGTGCCAGCAGTCAGGGACAGGGTTTGGCGACTGAAGCTTTCTTT
TRBV9	.	TRBJ2-2	.	CASSVGHRDTGELFF	TGTGCCAGCAGCGTAGGTCACAGGGACACCGGGGAGCTGTTTTTT
TRBV15	.	TRBJ2-7	.	CATSVQGGDSYEQYF	TGTGCCACCAGCGTACAAGGGGGGGACTCCTACGAGCAGTACTTC
TRBV9	.	TRBJ1-1	once	CASSLSQGGPEAFF	TGTGCCAGCAGCCTCTCACAGGGAGGGCCCGAAGCTTTCTTT
TRBV6-1	.	TRBJ2-7	.	CASGGGQIDYEQYF	TGTGCCAGCGGGGGTGGACAGATTGACTACGAGCAGTACTTC
TRBV5-1	.	TRBJ1-4	.	CASSLGSDNEKLFF	TGCGCCAGCAGCTTGGGGTCAGATAATGAAAAACTGTTTTTT
TRBV6-5	.	TRBJ2-1	.	CASSYQKDFHEQFF	TGTGCCAGCAGTTACCAGAAGGACTTCCATGAGCAGTTCTTC
TRBV7-7	TRBD2	TRBJ2-3	.	CASSALAVGTDTQYF	TGTGCCAGCAGCGCGCTAGCGGTGGGGACAGATACGCAGTATTTT
TRBV6-5	.	TRBJ1-1	.	CASSYSEGAEAFF	TGTGCCAGCAGTTACTCAGAGGGAGCTGAAGCTTTCTTT
TRBV19	.	TRBJ1-5	once	CATRGHYGGSQPQHF	TGTGCCACTAGGGGCCACTACGGGGGGAGTCAGCCCCAGCATTTT
TRBV11-2	TRBD2	TRBJ2-1	.	CASSSRLAGQGNEQFF	TGTGCCAGCAGCTCCAGACTAGCCGGGCAAGGGAATGAGCAGTTCTTC
TRBV7-8	TRBD1	TRBJ2-1	.	CASSLRTGGVFYNEQFF	TGTGCCAGCAGCCTCCGGACAGGCGGAGTTTTCTACAATGAGCAGTTCTTC
TRBV6-4	.	TRBJ1-6	.	CASSDSNRNSPLHF	TGTGCCAGCAGTGACTCGAACAGAAATTCACCCCTCCACTTT